Presented here are 3 T cell receptor beta chains from one specimen sequenced in a study of blood T cells in healthy people across ages. Using a J-beta primer mix together with a sample-barcoded 5' primer, a second PCR was run for roughly 7 to 11 cycles. Each CDR3 protein is one row after TCRdb ran MiXCR on the 5' RACE reads. The data show around 1,600,000 distinct CDR3 sequences, roughly 43% seen once. Sequences were obtained from blood. The receptors originated from a woman between 18 and 30 years old in good health.

This clonotype came up many times. The rearrangement uses TRBV6-2 or TRBV6-3 and TRBJ2-1, with TRBD1 matching over 8 bases. Per the germline V gene, CDR1 is MNHEY and CDR2 is SVGEGT. The CDR3 consists of 15 residues. With 8 bases clipped from V and 4 bases from J, the junction kept 10 bases outside the gene matches. Here the CDR3 DNA reads TGTGCCAGCTCCGTAGAACAGGGGGGATACAATGAGCAGTTCTTC. Encoded protein: CASSVEQGGYNEQFF.

This chain links TRBV19 with TRBJ1-1, with TRBD1 matching over 7 bases. Looked up from germline, CDR1 is LNHDA and CDR2 is SQIVND (reference sequence). With V trimmed by 7 bases and J by 3 bases, 5 bases remained unmatched. There are 13 residues in the CDR3. CDR3 coding DNA: TGTGCCAGTAATAACAGGGGAGACACTGAAGCTTTCTTT. This sequence encodes CASNNRGDTEAFF. Full variable domain (missing parts from reference TRBV19 and TRBJ1-1): DGGITQSPKYLFRKEGQNVTLSCEQNLNHDAMYWYRQDPGQGLRLIYYSQIVNDFQKGDIAEGYSVSREKKESFPLTVTSAQKNPTAFYLCASNNRGDTEAFFGQGTRLTVV.

This rearrangement joins TRBV9 to TRBJ1-1; 7 bases are a match to TRBD1. There are 14 residues in the CDR3. Looked up from germline, CDR1 is SGDLS and CDR2 is YYNGEE. Trimming removed 1 base from V and 1 base from J; junction bases left unmatched: 1. The CDR3, as DNA: TGTGCCAGCAGCGTACAGGGGGAGAACACTGAAGCTTTCTTT. As protein: CASSVQGENTEAFF. The variable domain in full, completed from reference TRBV9 and TRBJ1-1, reads DSGVTQTPKHLITATGQRVTLRCSPRSGDLSVYWYQQSLDQGLQFLIQYYNGEERAKGNILERFSAQQFPDLHSELNLSSLELGDSALYFCASSVQGENTEAFFGQGTRLTVV.